This TCR beta chain was recovered during a study of blood T cell repertoires in COVID-19. Overall study context: Samples taken during acute and convalescent COVID-19 were collected in the United States, Italy and Spain. The analysed material was cDNA or gDNA that came from T cells, B-cell-depleted T cells, or PBMCs.

Sequencing used immunoSEQ multiplex PCR; TCRdb keeps in-frame clones, though not all of them. The sample records hundreds of thousands of clones, under 90% being singletons. Trimming stripped 7 bases from V and 0 bases from J, with 9 bases between. The CDR3 runs to 13 residues. CDR1 MNHEY and CDR2 SVGAGI come from the germline V gene. This TCR came from a woman aged 55-70 years who had recovered from COVID-19. This chain joins TRBV6-5 and TRBJ1-1; no clear D. The specimen sequenced was PBMCs or T cells enriched from blood (not recorded which). The CDR3 nucleotides are TGTGCCAGCATAGAGCTCATGAACACTGAAGCTTTCTTT. This encodes CASIELMNTEAFF.